These 20 T cell receptor beta chains were all obtained from the same sample, sequenced in a study of Ad26.COV2.S vaccination and SARS-CoV-2 variants. Repertoires were generated with immunoSEQ multiplex PCR, while TCRdb's copy carries only in-frame clones and drops some. Among some 330,000 clones listed, under 90% were seen once. The treatment here: about 20 received Ad26.COV2.S at low or high dose, single or two shots; a few received placebo; per-sample allocation not given. Sampling took place 63 days after the first vaccine or placebo injection. The input for sequencing was peripheral blood, taken in a trial of Ad26.COV2.S vaccine versus placebo. The receptors derive from a person between 18 and 60 years old who received the Ad26.COV2.S COVID-19 vaccine or a placebo.

The rearrangement links TRBV9 to TRBJ1-2; possibly TRBD1 for D (5 bases). The CDR3 contains 16 residues. Germline-derived CDR1 and CDR2 are SGDLS and YYNGEE. The germline V and J ends were trimmed by 0 bases and 5 bases, with 17 bases remaining between them. DNA of the CDR3: TGTGCCAGCAGCGTAGCGTATATAGAGGGGAGTTATGGCTACACCTTC. Its protein is CASSVAYIEGSYGYTF.

This clone was observed once. The chain couples TRBV3-1 (or the pseudogene TRBV3-2) to TRBJ1-3; perhaps TRBD1 as D (6 bases). V lost 7 bases to trimming and J lost 0 bases, with 19 bases between them. CDR3 size: 17 residues. Germline-derived CDR1 and CDR2 are LGHDT and YNNKEL (reference sequence). The CDR3 here is CASMGAGGGSSGNTIYF. The CDR3 nucleotides read TGTGCCAGCATGGGGGCGGGAGGAGGGAGCTCTGGAAACACCATATATTTT.

The V and J genes are TRBV7-8 and TRBJ2-7; the match to TRBD1 covers 10 bases. CDR1 and CDR2 (germline): SGHVS, FQNEAQ. There are 16 residues in the CDR3. Trimming took 5 bases from V and 0 from J; bases not matched to a gene: 7. CDR3 sequence reads: CASSRGQGGRSYEQYF. DNA for the CDR3: TGTGCCAGCAGCCGTGGACAGGGGGGACGCTCCTACGAGCAGTACTTC.

This chain joins TRBV7-2 and TRBJ1-5; D is uncertain. Deletions cut 1 base from V and 2 bases from J, with 6 bases between. The length of the CDR3 is 14 residues. The germline CDR1 and CDR2 sequences are SGHTA and FQGNSA. For the CDR3, the DNA is TGTGCCAGCAGCTTAGGGGAAGGCAATCAGCCCCAGCATTTT. Translation gives CASSLGEGNQPQHF.

The V call is TRBV11-2, the J call TRBJ1-1; 7 bases line up with TRBD1. The V segment lost 3 bases and the J segment 9 bases; nucleotides outside the gene matches: 19. CDR1 and CDR2 (germline): SGHAT, FQNNGV. The CDR3 is 17 residues long. As DNA, the CDR3 is TGTGCCAGCAGCTTTTTAGGGACCGACAGGGACCTTGGGAAAGCTTTCTTT. Amino acid sequence: CASSFLGTDRDLGKAFF. The full variable domain, completed using reference TRBV11-2 and TRBJ1-1, is EAGVAQSPRYKIIEKRQSVAFWCNPISGHATLYWYQQILGQGPKLLIQFQNNGVVDDSQLPKDRFSAERLKGVDSTLKIQPAKLEDSAVYLCASSFLGTDRDLGKAFFGQGTRLTVV.

The table lists this clone with a few counts. The gene calls are TRBV4-2 and TRBJ2-2; 9 nucleotides align to TRBD2. The CDR3 runs 14 residues. V gave up 3 bases and J gave up 6 bases; unmatched junction bases: 2. Germline-derived CDR1 and CDR2 are LGHNA and YNFKEQ. CDR3 residues: CASSQGLAPGELFF. The CDR3 DNA sequence: TGTGCCAGCAGCCAGGGACTAGCTCCCGGGGAGCTGTTTTTT.

The V call is TRBV4-1, the J call TRBJ2-1, with D perhaps TRBD2 (6 bases). V shed 1 base and J shed 7 bases, with 35 bases lying between them. The CDR3 has 22 amino acids. Germline V gene lookup returns CDR1 MGHRA and CDR2 YSYEKL. The CDR3 loop reads CASSQVPGGPPLTGAPGNEQFF. CDR3 nucleotide sequence: TGCGCCAGCAGCCAAGTTCCTGGTGGCCCTCCCCTTACGGGAGCGCCGGGGAATGAGCAGTTCTTC.

The chain employs TRBV5-5 and TRBJ2-2, with 7 positions matching TRBD1. Germline CDR1 is SGHKS and CDR2 is YYEKEE (reference sequence). With 1 base clipped from V and 3 bases from J, the junction kept 3 bases outside the gene matches. The CDR3 sequence is 15 residues long. CDR3: CASSLMGQYTGELFF. CDR3 coding DNA: TGTGCCAGCAGCTTGATGGGACAGTACACCGGGGAGCTGTTTTTT.

This sequence joins TRBV13 and TRBJ2-3; 12 nucleotides agree with TRBD2. Germline loops: CDR1 PRHDT, CDR2 FYEKMQ (reference sequence). This CDR3 is built from 16 residues. V was pared by 6 bases and J by 1 base, with 5 bases of the junction left unmatched. As DNA, the CDR3 is TGTGCCAGCAGTTACCGACTAGCGGGAGGCACAGATACGCAGTATTTT. Encoded protein: CASSYRLAGGTDTQYF.

This chain connects TRBV7-8 to TRBJ1-5; D may be TRBD1 (6 bases). The CDR3 sequence is 17 residues long. Germline-derived CDR1 and CDR2 are SGHVS and FQNEAQ. Deletions cut 0 bases from V and 4 bases from J, with 16 bases between. The CDR3 nucleotides are TGTGCCAGCAGCTTAGCAGGTGGACAGCCTCTAAATCAGCCCCAGCATTTT. Protein product: CASSLAGGQPLNQPQHF.

The J gene is TRBJ1-1, the V gene TRBV7-8; D is ambiguous. V dropped 5 bases and J dropped 5 bases, with 15 bases sitting between them. Germline V lookup: CDR1 SGHVS, CDR2 FQNEAQ. This CDR3 is built from 14 residues. The CDR3 region is CASSPPLSRTEAFF. DNA for the CDR3: TGTGCCAGCAGCCCCCCCCTCTCGAGGACTGAAGCTTTCTTT.

J is TRBJ1-2 and V is TRBV4-3; no definite D call. The V gene's germline CDR1 is LGHNA and CDR2 YSLEER. The CDR3 spans 15 residues. V lost 1 base, J lost 4 bases, and 13 bases lay in between. For the CDR3, the DNA is TGCGCCAGCAGCCAAGTTGTAGGGAGCGGCTATGGCTACACCTTC. Translated, it gives CASSQVVGSGYGYTF.

V is TRBV12-5 and J is TRBJ1-5; no reliable D call. The ends were cut back, 1 base at V and 7 bases at J, with 11 bases in the middle. The CDR3 spans 14 residues. Germline V gene data show CDR1 as LGHNT and CDR2 as FRNRAP. The CDR3 protein is CASGLDIESQPQHF. The CDR3 DNA follows: TGTGCTAGTGGTTTGGACATAGAGTCCCAGCCCCAGCATTTT.

This rearrangement joins TRBV7-2 to TRBJ2-3, with D possibly TRBD2 on 5 matching bases. Germline lookup yields CDR1 SGHTA and CDR2 FQGNSA. CDR3 length: 15 residues. V was shortened by 0 bases and J by 5 bases, with 12 bases between the two germline ends. CDR3 sequence: CASSLAGYAGDTQYF. CDR3 nucleotide sequence: TGTGCCAGCAGCTTAGCGGGCTACGCGGGAGATACGCAGTATTTT.

CDR3 in amino acids: CASRSQGIGNQPQHF. CDR3 nucleotides: TGTGCCAGTAGGTCACAGGGGATTGGCAATCAGCCCCAGCATTTT. The chain couples TRBV19 to TRBJ1-5; 7 bases agree with TRBD1. Trimming removed 6 bases from V and 2 bases from J; junction bases left unmatched: 7. This CDR3 is 15 amino acids long. Per germline, CDR1 LNHDA and CDR2 SQIVND (reference sequence).

The rearrangement links TRBV21-1 to TRBJ2-5. TRBV21-1 corresponds to a pseudogene. The CDR3 is 13 amino acids. CDR3 nucleotides: TGTGCCAGCAGCAAAGGGGGCCAAGAGACCCAGTACTTC. Translation: CASSKGGQETQYF.

This chain uses TRBV3-1 (or the pseudogene TRBV3-2) with TRBJ1-5; a possible D gene is TRBD1 (6 bases). Per germline, CDR1 LGHDT and CDR2 YNNKEL (reference sequence). Trimming took 5 bases from V and 2 from J, leaving 7 bases between them. The CDR3 covers 13 residues. CDR3 region: CASSAGGNQPQHF. The CDR3 region has the DNA TGTGCCAGCAGCGCAGGGGGCAATCAGCCCCAGCATTTT.

V usage is TRBV19 and J usage is TRBJ1-1; unclear D gene. V was shortened by 5 bases and J by 8 bases, with 15 bases between the two germline ends. The length of the CDR3 is 13 residues. Germline lookup yields CDR1 LNHDA and CDR2 SQIVND (reference sequence). CDR3 nucleotide sequence: TGTGCCAGTAGTCAAGTATGGGGTTTGGAAGCTTTCTTT. Protein: CASSQVWGLEAFF.

This clone came up once. The chain recombines TRBV4-1 with TRBJ1-5, with 9 positions matching TRBD1. V trimming: 2 bases; J trimming: 6 bases; junction bases outside the gene matches: 5. The CDR3 is 15 amino acids. The germline V gene has CDR1 MGHRA and CDR2 YSYEKL. CDR3 in amino acids: CASSQNRGQVQPQHF. DNA for the CDR3: TGCGCCAGCAGCCAAAACAGGGGGCAGGTTCAGCCCCAGCATTTT.

This clone came up once. The chain uses TRBV7-3 and TRBJ1-5, with D uncertain. From germline, CDR1 is SGHTA and CDR2 FQGTGA. The CDR3 extends over 15 amino acids. V dropped 4 bases and J dropped 0 bases, with 10 bases sitting between them. CDR3 in amino acids: CASSCDTYSNQPQHF. CDR3 bases: TGTGCCAGCAGCTGCGACACTTATAGCAATCAGCCCCAGCATTTT.